This T cell receptor (beta chain) originates from a study of blood T cells in healthy people across ages. About the study: About one barcoded beta molecule per two T cells came from capture by template switching.

V lost 5 bases, J lost 9 bases, and 3 bases stayed unmatched. CDR3 size: 11 residues. Germline V gives CDR1 DFQATT, CDR2 SNEGSKA (reference sequence). Extracted total RNA amounted to at least 5.5 micrograms for each sample. The second PCR ran roughly 7 to 12 cycles with a sample-barcoded 5' primer and J-beta primers. A 12-random-nucleotide template-switch adaptor tagged each cDNA molecule. TCRdb re-called the 5' RACE reads through MiXCR, storing one row per CDR3 protein. This table holds approximately 880,000 distinct CDR3 sequences, 45% to 50% found once. The rearrangement joins TRBV20-1 to TRBJ2-1, with 8 bases aligning to TRBD2. The sample comprised blood. This TCR came from a man younger than 45 in good health. The CDR3 nucleotides read TGCAGTGCTTTAGCGGGGCCTGAGCAGTTCTTC. Encoded protein: CSALAGPEQFF.